A single sample is the source of the 27 T cell receptor beta chains below, sequenced in a study of blood T cell repertoires in COVID-19. Produced via immunoSEQ multiplex PCR; TCRdb's table is partial and in-frame only. The sample includes about 370,000 clones, approximately 87% seen only once; the top ten take about 10%. The sequencing sample was made of peripheral blood. These receptors originate from a woman aged 25 to 39 with COVID-19, enrolled during active disease.

V is TRBV6-5 and J is TRBJ1-2; 10 bases are a match to TRBD1. From germline, CDR1 is MNHEY and CDR2 SVGAGI. The CDR3 runs 15 residues. V lost 5 bases to trimming and J lost 6 bases; unmatched junction nucleotides: 9. The CDR3 region has the DNA TGTGCCAGCAGTCTGTCCCGGGACAGGGGTGATGGCTACACCTTC. As protein: CASSLSRDRGDGYTF.

The chain joins TRBV19 to TRBJ1-3; a weak D match, TRBD1 (6 bases). Germline loops: CDR1 LNHDA, CDR2 SQIVND (reference sequence). V dropped 10 bases and J dropped 3 bases, with 16 bases sitting between them. This CDR3 region has 14 residues. The CDR3 region is CATTPTGSGNTIYF. CDR3 DNA: TGTGCCACAACTCCGACAGGTAGTGGAAACACCATATATTTT.

The chain carries TRBV7-6 and TRBJ2-7; 7 bases are shared with TRBD2. Trimming at V came to 4 bases and at J to 7 bases, leaving 13 bases not matched to a gene. The CDR3 has 15 residues. CDR1 and CDR2 (germline): SGHVS, FNYEAQ. This CDR3 reads CASSSLVGRAREQYF. DNA of the CDR3: TGTGCCAGCAGCTCCCTAGTTGGGAGGGCCAGGGAGCAGTACTTC. The whole variable domain, remainder taken from reference TRBV7-6 and TRBJ2-7, is GAGVSQSPRYKVTKRGQDVALRCDPISGHVSLYWYRQALGQGPEFLTYFNYEAQQDKSGLPNDRFSAERPEGSISTLTIQRTEQRDSAMYRCASSSLVGRAREQYFGPGTRLTVT.

The rearrangement links TRBV12-3 or TRBV12-4 to TRBJ1-5; 7 bases line up with TRBD1. The CDR3 contains 13 residues. V trimming: 3 bases; J trimming: 7 bases; junction bases outside the gene matches: 3. Written as DNA, the CDR3 is TGTGCCAGCAGTTTCGGGACAGAACAGCCCCAGCATTTT. Its protein product is CASSFGTEQPQHF.

The V gene is TRBV18, the J gene TRBJ2-7, with 10 bases identical to TRBD1. The CDR3 runs 16 residues. V lost 3 bases and J lost 3; bases outside the gene matches: 8. Germline CDR1 is KGHSH and CDR2 is LQKENI. The CDR3 nucleotides are TGTGCCAGCTCACCTATCCGGGACAGGGGTATCTACGAGCAGTACTTC. Translating it yields CASSPIRDRGIYEQYF.

V gene TRBV19 combines with J gene TRBJ2-7; D may be TRBD2 (7 bases). Deletions cut 0 bases from V and 5 bases from J, with 20 bases between. Germline V gene sequence: CDR1 LNHDA, CDR2 SQIVND (reference sequence). This CDR3 is built from 17 residues. In DNA, the CDR3 is TGTGCCAGTAGTATAGATGGGGGGGGCGCGGGCCTAGACGAGCAGTACTTC. Residues: CASSIDGGGAGLDEQYF.

This sequence joins TRBV2 and TRBJ1-4; TRBD1 aligns across 12 bases. The J segment lost 11 bases and the V segment lost 6 bases, leaving 4 bases of the junction unmatched. This CDR3 region has 13 residues. Germline-derived CDR1 and CDR2 are SNHLY and FYNNEI. The CDR3 nucleotides are TGTGCCAGCAGGCCGGGACAGGGGGCTAAACTGTTTTTT. Translation: CASRPGQGAKLFF.

The rearrangement joins TRBV6-5 to TRBJ1-1, with 7 bases that match TRBD1. This CDR3 is 15 amino acids long. CDR1 and CDR2 (germline): MNHEY, SVGAGI. The J segment lost 1 base and the V segment lost 2 bases, leaving 4 bases of the junction unmatched. CDR3 residues: CASSYEGQPNTEAFF. As DNA, the CDR3 is TGTGCCAGCAGTTACGAGGGACAGCCGAACACTGAAGCTTTCTTT.

The chain joins TRBV7-2 to TRBJ2-3; unclear D gene. Trimming took off 1 base at V and 3 bases at J, with 11 bases between the two ends. The CDR3 length is 15 residues. Germline loops: CDR1 SGHTA, CDR2 FQGNSA. The CDR3 spells CASSLGFLRTDTQYF. In DNA form, the CDR3 reads TGTGCCAGCAGCTTAGGTTTCTTGAGGACAGATACGCAGTATTTT.

This clone was seen a single time. The chain's CDR3 is CASSEILQGWQPQHF. Written as DNA, the CDR3 is TGCGCCAGCAGTGAGATCCTACAGGGTTGGCAGCCCCAGCATTTT. This sequence joins TRBV10-2 and TRBJ1-5, with TRBD1 as a possible D gene (6 bases). The length of the CDR3 is 15 residues. From germline, CDR1 is WSHSY and CDR2 SAAADI. Trimming took 2 bases from V and 7 from J, leaving 15 bases between them.

V is TRBV7-2 and J is TRBJ2-7, with D perhaps matching TRBD2 (6 bases). CDR1 and CDR2 from the germline V gene are SGHTA and FQGNSA. V lost 3 bases and J lost 6, with 15 bases in between. The CDR3 is 14 amino acids. CDR3 bases: TGTGCCAGCAGCTTGGTGGGGGGAGGAGGCGAGCAGTACTTC. Translated, it gives CASSLVGGGGEQYF.

V gene TRBV7-2 combines with J gene TRBJ1-5; TRBD1 agrees at 9 bases. The trim removed 5 bases at V and 7 bases at J, leaving 6 bases unmatched. This CDR3 region has 14 residues. Germline V CDR1 and CDR2: SGHTA, FQGNSA. DNA of the CDR3: TGTGCCAGCAGCGTAAGACAGGGGGAACAGCCCCAGCATTTT. Encoded protein: CASSVRQGEQPQHF.

The gene calls are TRBV4-3 and TRBJ2-7, with D perhaps matching TRBD1 (5 bases). Trimming took off 0 bases at V and 6 bases at J, with 12 bases between the two ends. The germline gives CDR1 LGHNA, CDR2 YSLEER. The CDR3 is 14 residues long. This CDR3 is CASSQERGLGEQYF. The CDR3 DNA reads TGCGCCAGCAGCCAAGAAAGGGGTCTGGGCGAGCAGTACTTC.

The chain recombines TRBV4-3 with TRBJ2-3; 10 nucleotides align to TRBD1. CDR1 is LGHNA and CDR2 is YSLEER in the germline V gene. The CDR3 runs 17 residues. The ends lost 4 bases at V and 1 base at J; junction bases unmatched: 8. The chain's CDR3 is CASSLNSGTGGTDTQYF. For the CDR3, the DNA is TGCGCCAGCAGCCTAAACTCCGGGACAGGGGGCACAGATACGCAGTATTTT.

The chain couples TRBV29-1 to TRBJ2-3, with 8 nucleotides matching TRBD1. The CDR3 consists of 17 residues. V shed 0 bases and J 5 bases; nucleotides not matched to a gene: 13. CDR1 and CDR2 from the germline V gene are SQVTM and ANQGSEA. The CDR3 DNA sequence: TGCAGCGTTGAAGAAGGGCCCGGACAGGGATCAGTAGATACGCAGTATTTT. This gives the protein CSVEEGPGQGSVDTQYF.

This chain links TRBV2 with TRBJ2-7, with a tentative D call TRBD1 (5 bases). V lost 4 bases to trimming and J lost 0 bases, with 10 bases between them. The CDR3 covers 14 residues. CDR1 and CDR2 from the germline V gene are SNHLY and FYNNEI. Here the CDR3 DNA reads TGTGCCAGCAGTGTGGGGCCCCCCTCCTACGAGCAGTACTTC. Translated: CASSVGPPSYEQYF.

The chain uses TRBV28 and TRBJ2-1, with D possibly TRBD2 on 6 matching bases. V was pared by 4 bases and J by 0 bases, with 19 bases between. The length of the CDR3 is 18 residues. Germline assignment: CDR1 MDHEN and CDR2 SYDVKM. CDR3 sequence reads: CASSSLTGPGGSYNEQFF. The CDR3 DNA reads as TGTGCCAGCAGTTCCCTTACGGGCCCCGGGGGCTCCTACAATGAGCAGTTCTTC.

The rearrangement joins TRBV28 to TRBJ1-2; tentative D call: TRBD1 (5 bases). Germline values: CDR1 MDHEN, CDR2 SYDVKM. The CDR3 contains 12 residues. V was trimmed by 4 bases and J by 8 bases, leaving 11 bases between them. CDR3 protein: CASSSSGGGYTF. CDR3 nucleotide sequence: TGTGCCAGCAGTTCGTCGGGGGGAGGCTACACCTTC.

This clone was observed a few times. V gene TRBV2 combines with J gene TRBJ2-7; no reliable D call. Germline V gene data show CDR1 as SNHLY and CDR2 as FYNNEI. This CDR3 contains 11 residues. The ends were cut back, 7 bases at V and 5 bases at J, with 9 bases in the middle. The CDR3 DNA reads TGTGCCAGCACCGCTAGTAACGAGCAGTACTTC. Protein product: CASTASNEQYF.

The chain joins TRBV5-1 to TRBJ2-3, with 7 bases aligning to TRBD2. CDR3 length: 16 residues. V was clipped by 1 base and J by 0 bases; unmatched bases: 5. Per germline, CDR1 SGHRS and CDR2 YFSETQ. The CDR3 coding sequence is TGCGCCAGCAGCTTGTCCTCTAGCGGAAGCACAGATACGCAGTATTTT. Its translation is CASSLSSSGSTDTQYF.

This clone was counted between two and nine times. This specimen includes other DNA sequences encoding the same CDR3. The rearrangement joins TRBV5-1 to TRBJ2-7; D is uncertain. V was cut by 0 bases and J by 1 base, with 5 bases left in between. Germline assignment: CDR1 SGHRS and CDR2 YFSETQ. The CDR3 is 13 amino acids. The CDR3 is CASSLAQSYEQYF. In nucleotides, the CDR3 is TGCGCCAGCAGCTTGGCCCAGTCCTACGAGCAGTACTTC.

J is TRBJ2-5 and V is TRBV11-2, with TRBD1 matching over 9 bases. With V trimmed by 5 bases and J by 1 base, 5 bases remained unmatched. This CDR3 has 15 residues. Germline V gene lookup returns CDR1 SGHAT and CDR2 FQNNGV. The CDR3 region is CASSLGQGRQETQYF. DNA of the CDR3: TGTGCCAGCAGCCTGGGACAGGGACGCCAAGAGACCCAGTACTTC.

The rearrangement links TRBV3-1 (or the pseudogene TRBV3-2) to TRBJ2-1, with D hard to call. Between the trimmed V and J ends, which lost 4 bases and 0 bases, there was a span of 10 bases. The CDR3 is 15 amino acids. Germline loops: CDR1 LGHDT, CDR2 YNNKEL (reference sequence). This chain's CDR3 is CASSRDSSSYNEQFF. The CDR3 nucleotides are TGTGCCAGCAGCCGAGACTCTAGCTCCTACAATGAGCAGTTCTTC.

The V and J genes are TRBV19 and TRBJ2-1; TRBD1 agrees at 8 bases. The CDR3 contains 14 residues. The ends lost 6 bases at V and 0 bases at J; junction bases unmatched: 1. CDR1 LNHDA and CDR2 SQIVND come from the germline V gene (reference sequence). The CDR3 here is CASSGQGSYNEQFF. In nucleotides, the CDR3 is TGTGCCAGTAGCGGACAGGGCTCCTACAATGAGCAGTTCTTC.

The CDR3 region has the DNA TGTGCCAGCAGCTTGGGGACAGGGAATCAGCCCCAGCATTTT. It yields the protein CASSLGTGNQPQHF. The chain is built from TRBV6-2 or TRBV6-3 and TRBJ1-5, with 9 bases that match TRBD1. The V gene's germline CDR1 is MNHEY and CDR2 SVGEGT. V was clipped by 6 bases and J by 4 bases; unmatched bases: 4. This CDR3 is 14 amino acids long.

The chain uses TRBV6-5 and TRBJ1-1; D may be TRBD1 (5 bases). V lost 2 bases, J lost 4 bases, and 11 bases lay in between. The CDR3 length is 14 residues. CDR1 MNHEY and CDR2 SVGAGI come from the germline V gene. CDR3 coding DNA: TGTGCCAGCAGTTACAGGGGAAGGTCCACTGAAGCTTTCTTT. Translated, it gives CASSYRGRSTEAFF.

This clone appeared a few times. J is TRBJ1-5 and V is TRBV5-4; 10 nucleotides line up with TRBD1. The CDR3 is made up of 14 amino acids. In germline, CDR1 is SGHNT, CDR2 YYREEE (reference sequence). V shed 10 bases and J 4 bases; nucleotides not matched to a gene: 8. As DNA, the CDR3 is TGTGCCTTGCTAGGGGGACAGGGGAATCAGCCCCAGCATTTT. It translates to CALLGGQGNQPQHF. The full variable domain, rest sourced from reference TRBV5-4 and TRBJ1-5, is ETGVTQSPTHLIKTRGQQVTLRCSSQSGHNTVSWYQQALGQGPQFIFQYYREEENGRGNFPPRFSGLQFPNYSSELNVNALELDDSALYLCALLGGQGNQPQHFGDGTRLSIL.